This T cell receptor beta chain comes out of a study of cytomegalovirus exposure and HLA in healthy donors. Whole-study results and caveats: It has been reported that TCR beta sequences accurately predicted the HLA-A and HLA-B alleles of most subjects. When analyzed later, a missense DCLRE1C variant was found to be linked to TCR beta V- and J-gene trimming.

CDR3 length: 14 residues. CDR1 and CDR2 (germline): MNHNS, SASEGT. V dropped 2 bases and J dropped 7 bases, with 9 bases sitting between them. Details on this clone: The antigen is unknown.

With 60 Vbeta and 13 Jbeta primers, the PCR was carried out. Generated by immunoSEQ multiplex PCR, the TCRdb table keeps only in-frame clones and is missing some. The table includes 110,000 to 150,000 clones, about 80% detected once. The material sequenced was PBMCs. The TCR comes from a man aged 25-40 years in good health and CMV-seronegative. The chain employs TRBV6-1 and TRBJ1-6; no clear D. The CDR3 loop is CASSEMSENSPLHF. CDR3 in DNA: TGTGCCAGCAGTGAAATGTCGGAGAATTCACCCCTCCACTTT.